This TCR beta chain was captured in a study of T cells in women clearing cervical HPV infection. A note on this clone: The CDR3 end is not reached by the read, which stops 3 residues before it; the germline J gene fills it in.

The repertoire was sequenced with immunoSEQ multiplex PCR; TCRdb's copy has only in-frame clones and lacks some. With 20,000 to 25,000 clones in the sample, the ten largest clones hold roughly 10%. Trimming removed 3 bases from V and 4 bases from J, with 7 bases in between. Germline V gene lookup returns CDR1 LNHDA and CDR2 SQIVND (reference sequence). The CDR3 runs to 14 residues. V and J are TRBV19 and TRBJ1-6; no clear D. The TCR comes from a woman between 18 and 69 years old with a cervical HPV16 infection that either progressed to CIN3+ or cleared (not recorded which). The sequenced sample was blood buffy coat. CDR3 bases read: TGTGCCAGTAGTATCAAGGGTTATAATTCACCC. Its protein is CASSIKGYNSP. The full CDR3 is CASSIKGYNSPLHF.